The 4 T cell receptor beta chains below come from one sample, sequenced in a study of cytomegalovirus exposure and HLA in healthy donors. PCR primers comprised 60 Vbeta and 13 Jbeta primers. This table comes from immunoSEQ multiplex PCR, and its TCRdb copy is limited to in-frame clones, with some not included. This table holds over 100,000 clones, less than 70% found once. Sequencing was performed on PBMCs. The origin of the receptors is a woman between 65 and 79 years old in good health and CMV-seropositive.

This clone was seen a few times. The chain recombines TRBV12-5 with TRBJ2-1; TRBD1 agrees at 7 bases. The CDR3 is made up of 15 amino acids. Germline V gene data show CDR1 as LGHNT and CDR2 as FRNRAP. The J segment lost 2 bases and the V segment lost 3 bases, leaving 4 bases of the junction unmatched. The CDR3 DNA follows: TGTGCTAGTGGTTTAGGACAGGTCCCCTACAATGAGCAGTTCTTC. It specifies CASGLGQVPYNEQFF. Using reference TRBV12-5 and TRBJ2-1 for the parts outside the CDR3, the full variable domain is DARVTQTPRHKVTEMGQEVTMRCQPILGHNTVFWYRQTMMQGLELLAYFRNRAPLDDSGMPKDRFSAEMPDATLATLKIQPSEPRDSAVYFCASGLGQVPYNEQFFGPGTRLTVL.

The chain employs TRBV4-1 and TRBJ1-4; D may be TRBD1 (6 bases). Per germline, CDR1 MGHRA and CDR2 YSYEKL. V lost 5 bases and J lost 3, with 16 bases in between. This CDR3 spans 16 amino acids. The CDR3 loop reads CASSAQLGGPNEKLFF. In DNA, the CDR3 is TGCGCCAGCAGCGCACAACTAGGGGGTCCTAATGAAAAACTGTTTTTT.

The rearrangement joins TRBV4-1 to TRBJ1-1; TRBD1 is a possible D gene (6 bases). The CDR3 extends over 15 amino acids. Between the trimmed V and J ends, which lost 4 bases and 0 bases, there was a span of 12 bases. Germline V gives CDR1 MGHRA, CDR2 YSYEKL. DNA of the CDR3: TGCGCCAGCAGCCGCGACGGACAGCTGAACACTGAAGCTTTCTTT. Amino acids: CASSRDGQLNTEAFF.

CDR3 sequence: CASSILGAGTEAFF. CDR3 sequence (DNA): TGTGCCAGCAGCATCTTGGGTGCGGGCACTGAAGCTTTCTTT. The V and J genes are TRBV6-6 and TRBJ1-1; D call uncertain. Trimming pared 6 bases from V and 4 bases from J, leaving 15 bases between. CDR1 and CDR2 from the germline V gene are MNHNY and SVGAGI (reference sequence). The length of the CDR3 is 14 residues.